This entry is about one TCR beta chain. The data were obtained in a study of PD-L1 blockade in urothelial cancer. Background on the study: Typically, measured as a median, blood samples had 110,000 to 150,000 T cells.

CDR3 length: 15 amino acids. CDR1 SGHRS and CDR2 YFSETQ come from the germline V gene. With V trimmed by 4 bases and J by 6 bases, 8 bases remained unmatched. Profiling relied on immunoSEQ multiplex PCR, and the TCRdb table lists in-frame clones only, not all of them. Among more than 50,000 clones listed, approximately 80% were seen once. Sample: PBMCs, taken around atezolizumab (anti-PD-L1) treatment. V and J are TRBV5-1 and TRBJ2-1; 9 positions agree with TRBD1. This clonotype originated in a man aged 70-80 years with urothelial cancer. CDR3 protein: CASSRGQGERNEQFF. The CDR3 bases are TGCGCCAGCAGCAGGGGACAGGGTGAGCGCAATGAGCAGTTCTTC.